The rows below give T cell receptor beta chains drawn from one sample of a study of T cells in Graves' hyperthyroidism and ophthalmopathy. One entry per CDR3 protein results from TCRdb running MiXCR on the multiplex PCR reads. The profile shows under 700,000 distinct CDR3 sequences, about 45% of them singletons. Sequenced input: peripheral blood or thyroid tissue (not recorded which). These receptors all stem from a woman aged 18-29 years with Graves' hyperthyroidism. CDR3s include the opening cysteine and the closing phenylalanine or tryptophan. The D gene is left open where the match is weak. The size entry is marked missing in some rows and otherwise reads once, few, many or a size class.

clone_size: few
j_call: TRBJ1-5
v_call: TRBV20-1
d_call: NA
cdr3_aa: CSAQPTVDQPQHF
cdr3_nt: TGCAGTGCTCAACCGACAGTAGATCAGCCCCAGCATTTT

clone_size: NA
j_call: TRBJ2-7
v_call: TRBV2
d_call: TRBD1
cdr3_aa: CASSEFLGTVNEQYF
cdr3_nt: TGTGCCAGCAGTGAATTTCTCGGGACAGTGAACGAGCAGTACTTC

clone_size: NA
j_call: TRBJ1-5
v_call: TRBV29-1
d_call: NA
cdr3_aa: CSVETSGGQPQHF
cdr3_nt: TGCAGCGTTGAGACTAGCGGGGGGCAGCCCCAGCATTTT

clone_size: many
j_call: TRBJ1-1
v_call: TRBV15
d_call: NA
cdr3_aa: CATSRDPATLNTEAFF
cdr3_nt: TGTGCCACCAGCAGAGATCCAGCCACGTTGAACACTGAAGCTTTCTTT

clone_size: NA
j_call: TRBJ1-2
v_call: TRBV2
d_call: NA
cdr3_aa: CASSLARGGGHTF
cdr3_nt: TGTGCCAGCAGTTTAGCGCGCGGGGGTGGCCACACCTTC

clone_size: NA
j_call: TRBJ2-5
v_call: TRBV7-2
d_call: TRBD1
cdr3_aa: CASSTDGTGETQYF
cdr3_nt: TGTGCCAGCAGCACGGACGGGACAGGGGAGACCCAGTACTTC

clone_size: once
j_call: TRBJ1-2
v_call: TRBV10-3
d_call: NA
cdr3_aa: CAISNRDAGYTF
cdr3_nt: TGTGCCATCAGTAACAGGGACGCTGGCTACACCTTC

clone_size: NA
j_call: TRBJ2-7
v_call: TRBV10-3
d_call: TRBD2
cdr3_aa: CASRDSGRGRREQYF
cdr3_nt: TGTGCCAGCAGGGACAGCGGGAGGGGTCGTCGCGAGCAGTACTTC

clone_size: many
j_call: TRBJ2-5
v_call: TRBV15
d_call: NA
cdr3_aa: CATSRGYTQYF
cdr3_nt: TGTGCCACCAGCAGAGGTTATACCCAGTACTTC

clone_size: many
j_call: TRBJ2-5
v_call: TRBV7-2
d_call: NA
cdr3_aa: CASSLGLAVQETQYF
cdr3_nt: TGTGCCAGCAGCTTGGGTCTAGCAGTGCAAGAGACCCAGTACTTC

clone_size: many
j_call: TRBJ2-2
v_call: TRBV15
d_call: NA
cdr3_aa: CATSTRVGTGELFF
cdr3_nt: TGTGCCACCAGCACGCGGGTAGGGACCGGGGAGCTGTTTTTT

clone_size: once
j_call: TRBJ2-7
v_call: TRBV7-3
d_call: TRBD1
cdr3_aa: CASSFSDRVSYEQYF
cdr3_nt: TGTGCCAGCAGTTTCTCCGACAGGGTGAGCTACGAGCAGTACTTC

clone_size: NA
j_call: TRBJ1-4
v_call: TRBV2
d_call: TRBD1
cdr3_aa: CASRRQGFGNEKLFF
cdr3_nt: TGTGCCAGCAGGAGACAGGGTTTCGGTAATGAAAAACTGTTTTTT

clone_size: few
j_call: TRBJ2-7
v_call: TRBV7-9
d_call: NA
cdr3_aa: CASSFALTLPYEQYF
cdr3_nt: TGTGCCAGCAGCTTTGCCCTGACACTACCCTACGAGCAGTACTTC

clone_size: many
j_call: TRBJ1-4
v_call: TRBV10-3
d_call: TRBD1
cdr3_aa: CATRVNRDRGEKLFF
cdr3_nt: TGTGCCACCAGAGTCAACCGGGACAGGGGCGAAAAACTGTTTTTT

clone_size: NA
j_call: TRBJ1-4
v_call: TRBV25-1
d_call: NA
cdr3_aa: CASSELGREDEKLFF
cdr3_nt: TGTGCCAGCAGTGAATTGGGCAGGGAGGATGAAAAACTGTTTTTT

clone_size: NA
j_call: TRBJ1-1
v_call: TRBV2
d_call: NA
cdr3_aa: CASSVDAANTEAFF
cdr3_nt: TGTGCCAGCAGTGTGGACGCGGCTAACACTGAAGCTTTCTTT

clone_size: many
j_call: TRBJ2-5
v_call: TRBV7-8
d_call: TRBD2
cdr3_aa: CASSLAYSGSGETQYF
cdr3_nt: TGTGCCAGCAGCTTAGCGTACAGCGGGAGTGGAGAGACCCAGTACTTC

clone_size: many
j_call: TRBJ2-7
v_call: TRBV7-9
d_call: TRBD1
cdr3_aa: CASSDAGQGSHEQYF
cdr3_nt: TGTGCCAGCTCGGATGCGGGACAGGGTTCCCACGAGCAGTACTTC

clone_size: many
j_call: TRBJ2-5
v_call: TRBV29-1
d_call: NA
cdr3_aa: CSVVDSYQETQYF
cdr3_nt: TGCAGCGTTGTTGACAGCTACCAAGAGACCCAGTACTTC

clone_size: medium-sized
j_call: TRBJ2-5
v_call: TRBV7-6
d_call: TRBD2
cdr3_aa: CATDDGRAQTQYF
cdr3_nt: TGTGCCACCGACGACGGGAGGGCTCAGACCCAGTACTTC

clone_size: NA
j_call: TRBJ1-4
v_call: TRBV5-1
d_call: NA
cdr3_aa: CASSLTGEEEKLFF
cdr3_nt: TGCGCCAGCAGCCTGACGGGGGAAGAAGAAAAACTGTTTTTT

clone_size: NA
j_call: TRBJ2-2
v_call: TRBV6-1
d_call: NA
cdr3_aa: CASSAQHNGELFF
cdr3_nt: TGTGCCAGCAGTGCACAGCACAACGGGGAGCTGTTTTTT

clone_size: NA
j_call: TRBJ1-2
v_call: TRBV7-9
d_call: NA
cdr3_aa: CASSLGPSNYGYTF
cdr3_nt: TGTGCCAGCAGCTTAGGTCCCAGTAATTATGGCTACACCTTC

clone_size: many
j_call: TRBJ1-1
v_call: TRBV10-3
d_call: NA
cdr3_aa: CAISESWTDNTEAFF
cdr3_nt: TGTGCCATCAGTGAGTCGTGGACCGATAACACTGAAGCTTTCTTT

clone_size: many
j_call: TRBJ2-1
v_call: TRBV29-1
d_call: NA
cdr3_aa: CSVRQGGNEQFF
cdr3_nt: TGCAGCGTTAGACAGGGAGGCAATGAGCAGTTCTTC

clone_size: NA
j_call: TRBJ1-1
v_call: TRBV9
d_call: NA
cdr3_aa: CASSVGPSGLNTEAFF
cdr3_nt: TGTGCCAGCAGCGTAGGCCCCTCGGGACTGAACACTGAAGCTTTCTTT

clone_size: NA
j_call: TRBJ1-1
v_call: TRBV25-1
d_call: TRBD1
cdr3_aa: CASSNRGMDTEAFF
cdr3_nt: TGTGCCAGCAGTAACAGGGGTATGGACACTGAAGCTTTCTTT

clone_size: NA
j_call: TRBJ2-1
v_call: TRBV2
d_call: TRBD2
cdr3_aa: CASGAGDEQFF
cdr3_nt: TGTGCCAGCGGAGCGGGGGATGAGCAGTTCTTC

clone_size: NA
j_call: TRBJ1-5
v_call: TRBV19
d_call: NA
cdr3_aa: CASNVAAGIYSNQPQHF
cdr3_nt: TGTGCCAGTAACGTCGCGGCGGGGATCTATAGCAATCAGCCCCAGCATTTT

clone_size: NA
j_call: TRBJ2-5
v_call: TRBV2
d_call: NA
cdr3_aa: CASSRIGLDEETQYF
cdr3_nt: TGTGCCAGCAGCCGAATAGGGCTAGATGAAGAGACCCAGTACTTC

clone_size: NA
j_call: TRBJ2-7
v_call: TRBV6-1
d_call: NA
cdr3_aa: CASSELYF
cdr3_nt: TGTGCCAGCAGTGAACTGTACTTC